This T cell receptor (beta chain) is drawn from a study of cytomegalovirus exposure and HLA in healthy donors. On this clone: Its antigen is unidentified.

CDR1 and CDR2 from the germline V gene are MNHNS and SASEGT. Unmatched junction bases numbered 17, after V lost 4 bases and J lost 0 bases. There are 19 residues in the CDR3. PCR was performed using 60 Vbeta and 13 Jbeta primers. Using immunoSEQ multiplex PCR, the repertoire was profiled, and TCRdb retains in-frame clones only, with some absent. The sample yields some 120,000 clones, around 81% seen once. Notes on the study in general: For TCR beta chains, V- and J-gene trimming was later linked to a missense DCLRE1C variant.

The V call is TRBV6-1, the J call TRBJ2-7; 8 bases line up with TRBD1. Source material: PBMCs. This sequence originates from a woman in her thirties in good health and CMV-seronegative. In DNA form, the CDR3 reads TGTGCCAGCAGTGGGCTCGACAGGGGCCACGCCGATAGCTCCTACGAGCAGTACTTC. Translated: CASSGLDRGHADSSYEQYF.